This TCR beta chain was sequenced during a study of regulatory T cells in long-lasting Graves disease. Researchers made TCR beta libraries by using iRepertoire HTBI primers and running Arm-PCR on CDR3 regions. TCRdb recomputed calls from the multiplex PCR reads with MiXCR, one row per CDR3 protein. The repertoire consists of about 290,000 distinct CDR3 sequences, with around 21% occurring once and the leading ten covering 56%. The germline V gene has CDR1 SGHAT and CDR2 FQNNGV. This CDR3 comprises 12 residues. V was shortened by 5 bases and J by 6 bases, with 9 bases between the two germline ends. General study results and limits: New patients shared 970 or so public clonotypes, and persistent patients shared more, with approximately 2,500. A limited number of samples was an acknowledged limitation.

Time point described: persistent/refractory GD, antithyroid drugs over 5 years with positive TRAb. After RNA was extracted from PBMCs, the TCR library was made from it. Details on this clonotype: Its target is not known.

The clonotype comes from a female donor with Graves disease. The sequenced sample was peripheral blood mononuclear cells (PBMCs), obtained when the disease was refractory, from a patient treated with antithyroid drugs. The chain is built from TRBV11-2 and TRBJ2-3; D remains unclear. The CDR3 coding sequence is TGTGCCAGCAGCCCCCCCGGTGATACGCAGTATTTT. This encodes CASSPPGDTQYF.